The next 12 T cell receptor beta chains were all read from a single sample in a study of T cells after yellow fever vaccination. One entry per CDR3 protein, called by TCRdb with MiXCR from the 5' RACE reads. This sample carries under 550,000 distinct CDR3 sequences, just over 20% of them seen once, and the ten largest clones take less than 20%. Sequencing was performed on PBMCs, taken roughly 20 days after the first yellow fever vaccination. The receptors come from a man aged 18 to 29 who received the YFV17D yellow fever vaccine.

There are a few counts of this clonotype. CDR3 sequence (DNA): TGTGCCAGCAGTTACTTAAGGGGCCAAGGGACCGGGGAGCTGTTTTTT. The encoded protein is CASSYLRGQGTGELFF. V gene TRBV6-2 or TRBV6-3 combines with J gene TRBJ2-2; perhaps TRBD1 as D (5 bases). The CDR3 loop spans 16 amino acids. The germline V and J ends were trimmed by 1 base and 5 bases, with 14 bases remaining between them. The V gene's germline CDR1 is MNHEY and CDR2 SVGEGT.

The gene calls are TRBV5-1 and TRBJ2-2; TRBD1 might be the D (6 bases). The germline gives CDR1 SGHRS, CDR2 YFSETQ. The CDR3 contains 16 residues. Deletions cut 0 bases from V and 6 bases from J, with 15 bases between. CDR3 in amino acids: CASSLAELAGAGELFF. The CDR3 DNA is TGCGCCAGCAGCTTGGCCGAGTTGGCAGGGGCCGGGGAGCTGTTTTTT.

The chain couples TRBV7-2 to TRBJ1-5, with 10 bases lining up with TRBD1. Germline trimming cut 6 bases from V and 11 bases from J; bases unmatched to any gene: 10. Looked up from germline, CDR1 is SGHTA and CDR2 is FQGNSA. This CDR3 is built from 14 residues. As DNA, the CDR3 is TGTGCCAGCAGTTCAGACAGGGGGCCCGGAGCCCAGCATTTT. It yields the protein CASSSDRGPGAQHF.

This clonotype has only a few counts. The chain links TRBV5-5 to TRBJ2-2, with 10 bases fitting TRBD1. CDR1 and CDR2 (germline): SGHKS, YYEKEE (reference sequence). V gave up 3 bases and J gave up 7 bases; unmatched junction bases: 0. This CDR3 is built from 13 residues. CDR3 loop: CASSWTGGGELFF. Written as DNA, the CDR3 is TGTGCCAGCAGCTGGACAGGGGGCGGGGAGCTGTTTTTT.

In its sample, this clonotype was seen a few times. V gene TRBV7-9 combines with J gene TRBJ2-2; no firm D call. CDR3 size: 15 residues. CDR1 is SEHNR, CDR2 FQNEAQ, per germline (reference sequence). V shed 1 base and J shed 6 bases, with 12 bases lying between them. The DNA for the CDR3 is TGTGCCAGCAGCTTAGTTGGGTCGCTCGCCGGGGAGCTGTTTTTT. Its translation: CASSLVGSLAGELFF.

The gene calls are TRBV11-1 and TRBJ2-5; 14 bases line up with TRBD2. With V trimmed by 5 bases and J by 2 bases, 7 bases remained unmatched. CDR3 length equals 17 residues. CDR1 and CDR2 from the germline V gene are SGHAT and FQDESV (reference sequence). CDR3 loop: CASSKGLAGARQETQYF. The CDR3 bases are TGTGCCAGCAGCAAGGGACTAGCGGGGGCCCGACAAGAGACCCAGTACTTC.

V and J are TRBV27 and TRBJ2-1; 9 bases align to TRBD1. J lost 7 bases, V lost 6 bases, and 10 bases had no gene match. This CDR3 region has 15 residues. The V gene's germline CDR1 is MNHEY and CDR2 SMNVEV (reference sequence). The CDR3, as DNA: TGTGCCAGCAGCCCTGGGACAGGGCCGTGGAATGAGCAGTTCTTC. Translating it yields CASSPGTGPWNEQFF.

V gene TRBV15 combines with J gene TRBJ2-5; TRBD1 matches 8 bases. Germline CDR1 is LNHNV and CDR2 is YYDKDF (reference sequence). J was trimmed by 5 bases and V by 6 bases; bases with no gene match: 8. The CDR3 consists of 14 residues. CDR3 in DNA: TGTGCCACCAGATCAAGACAGGGGTTGGAGACCCAGTACTTC. This translates into CATRSRQGLETQYF. Full variable domain (rest looked up from reference TRBV15 and TRBJ2-5): DAMVIQNPRYQVTQFGKPVTLSCSQTLNHNVMYWYQQKSSQAPKLLFHYYDKDFNNEADTPDNFQSRRPNTSFCFLDIRSPGLGDTAMYLCATRSRQGLETQYFGPGTRLLVL.

A few counts support this clonotype. CDR3 amino acids: CATSESVDRENEQFF. The CDR3 nucleotides read TGTGCCACCAGTGAATCCGTCGACAGGGAAAATGAGCAGTTCTTC. The rearrangement uses TRBV24-1 and TRBJ2-1; TRBD1 aligns across 7 bases. The CDR3 consists of 15 residues. Losses at the gene ends were 4 bases for V and 7 bases for J; bases not matched to a gene: 9. Germline V lookup: CDR1 KGHDR, CDR2 SFDVKD.

This clonotype appeared a few times. The chain employs TRBV12-3 or TRBV12-4 and TRBJ2-1, with 7 bases that match TRBD2. This CDR3 has 14 amino acids. Unmatched junction bases numbered 8, after V lost 7 bases and J lost 5 bases. In DNA form, the CDR3 reads TGTGCCAGCACGAGCGGGGTCGGTAACAATGAGCAGTTCTTC. It translates to CASTSGVGNNEQFF.

This clonotype was picked up a small number of times. CDR3 sequence (DNA): TGTGCCAGCAGTCATGACCTTACAGGGGAGAATTCACCCCTCCACTTT. Its protein is CASSHDLTGENSPLHF. The chain uses TRBV6-1 and TRBJ1-6; TRBD1 agrees at 7 bases. In germline, CDR1 is MNHNS, CDR2 SASEGT. Unmatched junction bases numbered 11, after V lost 5 bases and J lost 7 bases. The CDR3 is 16 residues long.

This chain joins TRBV5-6 and TRBJ2-7, with D maybe TRBD1 (5 bases). CDR3 length equals 14 residues. Germline V gene lookup returns CDR1 SGHDT and CDR2 YYEEEE. V lost 1 base and J 3 bases, leaving 11 bases between the germline ends. This CDR3 is CASSLTDTLYEQYV. CDR3 coding DNA: TGTGCCAGCAGCTTGACGGACACCCTCTACGAGCAGTACGTC.